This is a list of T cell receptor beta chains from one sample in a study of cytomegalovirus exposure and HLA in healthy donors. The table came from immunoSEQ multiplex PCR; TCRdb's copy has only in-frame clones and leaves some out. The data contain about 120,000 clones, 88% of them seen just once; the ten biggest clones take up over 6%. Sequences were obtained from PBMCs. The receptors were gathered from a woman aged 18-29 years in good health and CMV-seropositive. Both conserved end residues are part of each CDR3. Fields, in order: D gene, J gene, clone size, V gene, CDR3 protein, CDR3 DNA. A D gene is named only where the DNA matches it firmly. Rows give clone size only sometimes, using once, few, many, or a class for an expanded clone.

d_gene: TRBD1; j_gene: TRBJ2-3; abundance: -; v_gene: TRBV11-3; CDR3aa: CASSLRQGADTQYF; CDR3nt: TGTGCCAGCAGCCTAAGACAGGGCGCAGATACGCAGTATTTT
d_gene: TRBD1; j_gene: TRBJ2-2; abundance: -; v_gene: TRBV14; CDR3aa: CASSPGQGAGELFF; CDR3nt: TGTGCCAGCAGCCCGGGACAGGGGGCCGGGGAGCTGTTTTTT
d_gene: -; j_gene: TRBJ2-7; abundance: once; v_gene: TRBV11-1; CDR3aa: CASSLNRGRTYEQYF; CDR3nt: TGTGCCAGCAGCTTAAATCGGGGGAGGACCTACGAGCAGTACTTC
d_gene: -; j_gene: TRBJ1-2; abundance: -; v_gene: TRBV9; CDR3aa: CASTGENYGYTF; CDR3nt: TGTGCCAGCACAGGGGAGAACTATGGCTACACCTTC
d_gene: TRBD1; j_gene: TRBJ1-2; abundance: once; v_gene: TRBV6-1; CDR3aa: CASEDRDPPRGYTF; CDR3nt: TGTGCCAGCGAGGACAGGGACCCTCCTAGGGGCTACACCTTC
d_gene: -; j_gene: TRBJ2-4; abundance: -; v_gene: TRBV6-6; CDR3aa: CASSSNRFAAKNIQYF; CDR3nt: TGTGCCAGCAGTTCCAACCGTTTCGCGGCCAAAAACATTCAGTACTTC
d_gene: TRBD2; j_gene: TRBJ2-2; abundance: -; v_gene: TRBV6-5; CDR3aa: CASRGSGSTGELFF; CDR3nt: TGTGCCAGCCGGGGGAGCGGGAGCACCGGGGAGCTGTTTTTT
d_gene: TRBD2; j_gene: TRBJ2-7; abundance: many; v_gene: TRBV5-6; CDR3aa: CASSSLAGGAYEQYF; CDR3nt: TGTGCCAGCAGCTCCCTAGCGGGAGGGGCCTACGAGCAGTACTTC
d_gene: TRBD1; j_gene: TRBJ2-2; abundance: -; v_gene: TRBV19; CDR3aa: CASSSLDRGPGELFF; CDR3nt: TGTGCCAGTAGTAGTCTCGACAGGGGCCCAGGGGAGCTGTTTTTT
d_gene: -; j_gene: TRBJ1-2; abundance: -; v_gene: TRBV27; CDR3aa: CASSLTGRGYGYTF; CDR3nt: TGTGCCAGCAGTTTAACGGGTCGAGGATATGGCTACACCTTC
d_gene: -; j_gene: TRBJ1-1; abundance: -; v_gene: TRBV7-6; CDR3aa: CASSLGLRGAEAFF; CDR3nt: TGTGCCAGCAGCTTGGGGCTTAGGGGTGCTGAAGCTTTCTTT
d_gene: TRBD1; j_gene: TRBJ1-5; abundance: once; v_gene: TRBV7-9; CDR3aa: CASSLEDGTGPLTPQHF; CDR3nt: TGTGCCAGCAGCTTAGAAGACGGGACAGGTCCGCTAACGCCCCAGCATTTT
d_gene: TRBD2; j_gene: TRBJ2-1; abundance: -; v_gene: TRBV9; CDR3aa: CASSVDGSGGPNEQFF; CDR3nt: TGTGCCAGCAGCGTAGACGGTAGCGGGGGGCCCAATGAGCAGTTCTTC
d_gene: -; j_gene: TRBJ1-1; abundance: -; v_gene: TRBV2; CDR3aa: CASTPEGRYTEAFF; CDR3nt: TGTGCCAGCACCCCCGAGGGCCGATACACTGAAGCTTTCTTT
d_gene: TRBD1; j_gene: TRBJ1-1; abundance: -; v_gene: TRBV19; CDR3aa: CASRQTGVVEAFF; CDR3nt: TGTGCCAGTAGGCAGACAGGGGTCGTTGAAGCTTTCTTT
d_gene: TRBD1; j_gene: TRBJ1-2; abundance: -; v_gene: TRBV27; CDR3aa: CASSPTGNYGYTF; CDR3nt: TGTGCCAGCAGCCCGACAGGGAACTATGGCTACACCTTC
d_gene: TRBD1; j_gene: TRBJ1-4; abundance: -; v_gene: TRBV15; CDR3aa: CATSRDLVGQGEKLFF; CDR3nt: TGTGCCACCAGCAGAGATTTGGTGGGACAGGGGGAAAAACTGTTTTTT
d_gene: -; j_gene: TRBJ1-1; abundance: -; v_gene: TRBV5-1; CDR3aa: CASSLDRNTEAFF; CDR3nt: TGCGCCAGCAGCTTAGACAGAAACACTGAAGCTTTCTTT
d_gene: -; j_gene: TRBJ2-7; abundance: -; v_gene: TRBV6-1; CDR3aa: CASSEPGSYEQYF; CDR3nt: TGTGCCAGCAGTGAGCCAGGCTCCTACGAGCAGTACTTC
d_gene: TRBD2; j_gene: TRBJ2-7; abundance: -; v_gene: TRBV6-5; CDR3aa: CASNRGLAVYEQYF; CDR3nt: TGTGCCAGCAACCGAGGACTAGCGGTCTACGAGCAGTACTTC
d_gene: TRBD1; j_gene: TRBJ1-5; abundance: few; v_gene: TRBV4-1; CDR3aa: CASSQGTGVPQHF; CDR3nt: TGCGCCAGCAGCCAAGGTACAGGGGTGCCCCAGCATTTT
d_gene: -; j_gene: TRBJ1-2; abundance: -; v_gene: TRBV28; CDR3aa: CASSSPQGDGYTF; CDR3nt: TGTGCCAGCAGTTCCCCACAGGGAGATGGCTACACCTTC
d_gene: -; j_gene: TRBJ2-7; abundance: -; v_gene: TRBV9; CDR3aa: CASSVDSGKQYF; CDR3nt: TGTGCCAGCAGCGTAGACTCCGGGAAGCAGTACTTC
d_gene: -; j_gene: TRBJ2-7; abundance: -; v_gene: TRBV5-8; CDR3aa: CASSLFGDEQYF; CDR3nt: TGTGCCAGCAGCTTGTTCGGGGACGAGCAGTACTTC
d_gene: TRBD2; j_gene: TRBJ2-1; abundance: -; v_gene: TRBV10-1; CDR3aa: CASQGLDHNEQFF; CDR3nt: TGCGCCAGTCAGGGACTAGACCACAATGAGCAGTTCTTC
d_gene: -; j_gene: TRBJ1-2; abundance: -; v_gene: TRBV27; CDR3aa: CASSSTGYNYGYTF; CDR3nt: TGTGCCAGCAGTTCCACGGGGTATAACTATGGCTACACCTTC
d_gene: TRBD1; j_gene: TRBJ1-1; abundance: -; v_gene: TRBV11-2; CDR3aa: CASSSRDRGTNTEAFF; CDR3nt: TGTGCCAGCAGCTCGAGGGACAGGGGAACGAACACTGAAGCTTTCTTT
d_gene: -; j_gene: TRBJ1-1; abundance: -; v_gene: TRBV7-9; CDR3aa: CASSSGQNTEAFF; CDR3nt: TGTGCCAGCAGCTCGGGACAGAACACTGAAGCTTTCTTT
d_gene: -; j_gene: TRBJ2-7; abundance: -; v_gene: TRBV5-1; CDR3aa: CASSLASGVEQYF; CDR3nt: TGCGCCAGCAGCTTGGCCTCAGGGGTCGAGCAGTACTTC
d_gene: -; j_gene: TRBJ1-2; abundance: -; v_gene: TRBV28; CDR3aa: CASSAANYGYTF; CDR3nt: TGTGCCAGCAGTGCGGCGAACTATGGCTACACCTTC
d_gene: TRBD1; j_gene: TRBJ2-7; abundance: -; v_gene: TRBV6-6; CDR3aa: CASSYLGTGSYEQYF; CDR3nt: TGTGCCAGCAGTTACTTGGGGACAGGGTCCTACGAGCAGTACTTC
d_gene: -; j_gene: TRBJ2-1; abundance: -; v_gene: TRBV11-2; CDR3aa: CASPGNSQADEQFF; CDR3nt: TGTGCCAGCCCTGGAAATTCCCAGGCTGATGAGCAGTTCTTC